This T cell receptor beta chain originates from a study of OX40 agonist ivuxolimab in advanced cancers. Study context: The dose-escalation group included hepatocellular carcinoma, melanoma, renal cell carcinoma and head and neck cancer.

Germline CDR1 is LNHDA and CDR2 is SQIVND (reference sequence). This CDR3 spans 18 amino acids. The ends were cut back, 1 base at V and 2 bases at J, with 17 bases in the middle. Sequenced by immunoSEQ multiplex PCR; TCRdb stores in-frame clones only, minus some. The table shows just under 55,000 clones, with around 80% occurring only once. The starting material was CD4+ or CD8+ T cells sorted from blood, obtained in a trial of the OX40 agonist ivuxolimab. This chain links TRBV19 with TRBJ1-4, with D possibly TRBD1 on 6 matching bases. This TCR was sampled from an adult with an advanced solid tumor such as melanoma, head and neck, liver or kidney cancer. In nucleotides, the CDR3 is TGTGCCAGTAGTATAGGCGGCAGAAGGGGGGCTACTAATGAAAAACTGTTTTTT. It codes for CASSIGGRRGATNEKLFF.